The entry below gives a single T cell receptor (beta chain) sequence along with its context. This sample is part of a study of blood T cell repertoires in COVID-19. The data were produced by immunoSEQ multiplex PCR, yet TCRdb's version contains in-frame clones alone and is incomplete. The data show approximately 60,000 clones, 79% seen once. This receptor was identified in a woman aged 80 or over with active or convalescent COVID-19. The sample comprised peripheral blood.

The CDR3 DNA is TGTGCCAGTAGTAATCACCCAGAGGGCGCAGATACGCAGTATTTT. Translation: CASSNHPEGADTQYF. V usage is TRBV19 and J usage is TRBJ2-3; D might be TRBD2 (5 bases). The CDR3 spans 15 residues. V was shortened by 4 bases and J by 4 bases, with 15 bases between the two germline ends. Germline CDR1 reads LNHDA; CDR2 reads SQIVND (reference sequence). Based on the CDR3 plus reference TRBV19 and TRBJ2-3, the full variable domain is DGGITQSPKYLFRKEGQNVTLSCEQNLNHDAMYWYRQDPGQGLRLIYYSQIVNDFQKGDIAEGYSVSREKKESFPLTVTSAQKNPTAFYLCASSNHPEGADTQYFGPGTRLTVL.